This TCR beta chain was recorded in a study of blood T cell repertoires in COVID-19. Study-wide context: Samples taken during acute and convalescent COVID-19 were collected in the United States, Italy and Spain.

Trimming took 7 bases from V and 2 from J, leaving 15 bases between them. The CDR3 has 15 residues. CDR1 and CDR2 from the germline V gene are LNHDA and SQIVND (reference sequence). Some clones are missing from TCRdb's copy, which holds only in-frame ones; the method was immunoSEQ multiplex PCR. The sample has 250,000 or so clones, roughly four fifths seen once. Material for sequencing was peripheral blood. The origin of this receptor is a woman in her seventies with acute or convalescent COVID-19. The gene calls are TRBV19 and TRBJ1-5; D may be TRBD1 (5 bases). DNA of the CDR3: TGTGCCAGTATTCCGGGGGTAAATGGCAATCAGCCCCAGCATTTT. Translated: CASIPGVNGNQPQHF.